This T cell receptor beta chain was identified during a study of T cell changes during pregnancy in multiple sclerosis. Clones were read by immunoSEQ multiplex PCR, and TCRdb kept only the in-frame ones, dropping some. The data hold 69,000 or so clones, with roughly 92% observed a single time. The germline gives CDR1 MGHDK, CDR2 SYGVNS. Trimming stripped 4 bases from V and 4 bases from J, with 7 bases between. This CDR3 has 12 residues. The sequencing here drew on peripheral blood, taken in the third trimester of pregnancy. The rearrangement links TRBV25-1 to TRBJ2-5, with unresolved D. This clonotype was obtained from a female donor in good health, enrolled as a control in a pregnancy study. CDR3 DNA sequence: TGTGCCAGCAGTGCCCCTCTAGAGACCCAGTACTTC. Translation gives CASSAPLETQYF.